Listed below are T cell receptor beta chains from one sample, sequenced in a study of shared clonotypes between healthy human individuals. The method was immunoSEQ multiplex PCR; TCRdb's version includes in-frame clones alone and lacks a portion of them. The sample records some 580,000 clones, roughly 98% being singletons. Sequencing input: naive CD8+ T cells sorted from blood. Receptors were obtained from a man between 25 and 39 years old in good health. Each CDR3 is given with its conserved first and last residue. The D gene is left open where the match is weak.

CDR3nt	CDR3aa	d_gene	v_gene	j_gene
TGTGCCACCCTGGGGGCTAAAGGGTCGCTAAGCTCCTACAATGAGCAGTTCTTC	CATLGAKGSLSSYNEQFF	-	TRBV19	TRBJ2-1
TGTGCCAGCAGTTCGGGGACGGCAAGAAATCAGCCCCAGCATTTT	CASSSGTARNQPQHF	-	TRBV28	TRBJ1-5
TGTGCCAGCAGGGAACCACAGGGTGCCCCTCGAGAGACCCAGTACTTC	CASREPQGAPRETQYF	-	TRBV25-1	TRBJ2-5
TGCGCCAGCAGCTCCTTAGCGGGAGGGCGGTTGGATGAGCAGTTCTTC	CASSSLAGGRLDEQFF	TRBD2	TRBV5-1	TRBJ2-1
TGTGCCAGCAGTTCGGGGGGGCACACTGAAGCTTTCTTT	CASSSGGHTEAFF	-	TRBV28	TRBJ1-1
TGTGCCACCAGCGGGGACAGGGCTGGGGCCAACGTCCTGACTTTC	CATSGDRAGANVLTF	TRBD1	TRBV15	TRBJ2-6
TGTGCCAGCAGTTTAAGCTCTGGGGCCAACGTCCTGACTTTC	CASSLSSGANVLTF	-	TRBV27	TRBJ2-6
TGCGCCAGCAGCTTGGGCGGGTCAGACACGCAGTATTTT	CASSLGGSDTQYF	-	TRBV5-1	TRBJ2-3
TGTGCCTGGAGTGATGAGCGGACTGAAGCTTTCTTT	CAWSDERTEAFF	-	TRBV30	TRBJ1-1
TGCAGCGCGAGACCGGGACACCAATACAATGAGCAGTTCTTC	CSARPGHQYNEQFF	-	TRBV29-1	TRBJ2-1
TGTGCCAGCACCTGGACAGGGGCCACTGAAGCTTTCTTT	CASTWTGATEAFF	TRBD1	TRBV6-6	TRBJ1-1
TGTGCCAGTAGTATGGAATGGTTCTATGGCTACACCTTC	CASSMEWFYGYTF	-	TRBV19	TRBJ1-2
TGTGCCAGCAGCTTAGGGGCTTCCGAGCAGTACTTC	CASSLGASEQYF	-	TRBV7-8	TRBJ2-7
TGTGCCAGCAGCTTAGAGGGCCGGGGATCCGGGGAGCTGTTTTTT	CASSLEGRGSGELFF	-	TRBV7-9	TRBJ2-2
TGTGCCAGCAGCTTAGGGCCACTGAACTACGAGCAGTACTTC	CASSLGPLNYEQYF	-	TRBV11-2	TRBJ2-7
TGCGCCAGCACTCAGGGTGTGGAAAAGACCCAGTACTTC	CASTQGVEKTQYF	-	TRBV23-1	TRBJ2-5
TGTGCCAGCAGCCAGGAGGCTAGCGGGCCCCCGCGGGCCTACAATGAGCAGTTCTTC	CASSQEASGPPRAYNEQFF	TRBD2	TRBV7-3	TRBJ2-1
TGTGCCAGCAGTTCTAAGGTACCCCAGGGGGCGATCTACGAGCAGTACTTC	CASSSKVPQGAIYEQYF	TRBD1	TRBV7-9	TRBJ2-7
TGTGCCAGCAGTCGGACAGGCGATCCGTTAAACACTGAAGCTTTCTTT	CASSRTGDPLNTEAFF	TRBD1	TRBV6-6	TRBJ1-1
TGTGCCAGCAGTCCTCAGGTGGACGAGCAGTACTTC	CASSPQVDEQYF	-	TRBV7-9	TRBJ2-7
TGTGCCAGCAGCGACAGGACGATCTCTGGAAACACCATATATTTT	CASSDRTISGNTIYF	-	TRBV6-1	TRBJ1-3
TGTGCCAGCAGTCTAAGTCCGGGACTACCACTTGGCGAGCAGTACTTC	CASSLSPGLPLGEQYF	TRBD2	TRBV5-4	TRBJ2-7